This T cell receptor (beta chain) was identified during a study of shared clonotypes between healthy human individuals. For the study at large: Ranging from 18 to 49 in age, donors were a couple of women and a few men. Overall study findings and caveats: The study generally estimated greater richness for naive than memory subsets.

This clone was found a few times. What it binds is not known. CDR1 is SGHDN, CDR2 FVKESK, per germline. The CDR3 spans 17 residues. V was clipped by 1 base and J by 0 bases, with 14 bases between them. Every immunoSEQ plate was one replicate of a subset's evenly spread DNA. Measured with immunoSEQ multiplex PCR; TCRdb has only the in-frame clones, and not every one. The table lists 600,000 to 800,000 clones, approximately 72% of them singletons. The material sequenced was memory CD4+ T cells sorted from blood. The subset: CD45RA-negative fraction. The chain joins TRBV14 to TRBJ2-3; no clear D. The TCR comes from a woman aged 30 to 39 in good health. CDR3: CASSQVTSVQSTDTQYF. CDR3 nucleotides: TGTGCCAGCAGCCAAGTAACAAGCGTCCAAAGCACAGATACGCAGTATTTT.